Each of the 5 T cell receptor beta chains below was sequenced from the same sample in a study of cytomegalovirus exposure and HLA in healthy donors (dated by TCRdb to about 2017). The library was produced with the immunoSEQ multiplex PCR assay. For the multiplex PCR, a mixture combining 60 forward primers for TCR Vbeta segments and 13 reverse primers for TCR Jbeta segments was used. TCRdb obtained this table from immuneACCESS and retained in-frame rearrangements with V and J assigned. These tables miss some clones; where compared with another copy, unresolved V genes account for less than half of the shortfall, and the remainder is unexplained. The sample includes 75,000 to 90,000 clones, with 75% to 90% observed a single time. The ten largest clones represent about 7% of the sample. Sequencing was done on a sample of PBMCs. These receptors originate from a man aged 40-50 years in good health and CMV-seropositive.

CDR3 amino acids: CASSARGQESGELFF. The DNA of the CDR3 is TGCGCCAGCAGCGCTCGCGGGCAGGAGTCCGGGGAGCTGTTTTTT. This rearrangement joins TRBV10-1 to TRBJ2-2, with D maybe TRBD2 (5 bases). The CDR3 sequence is 15 residues long. CDR1 and CDR2 from the germline V gene are WNHNN and SYGVQD (reference sequence). Trimming shortened V by 6 bases and J by 6 bases, and 17 bases separated the two germline ends.

This rearrangement joins TRBV7-6 to TRBJ2-1; maybe TRBD2 (6 bases). Germline CDR1 is SGHVS and CDR2 is FNYEAQ. This CDR3 region has 16 residues. V lost 5 bases to trimming and J lost 6 bases, with 20 bases between them. The DNA for the CDR3 is TGTGCCAGCAGCCCCCGCGCCGGGGGAGATGTCAATGAGCAGTTCTTC. It codes for CASSPRAGGDVNEQFF.

This clone was counted a single time. The chain joins TRBV6-5 to TRBJ2-1, with 9 bases fitting TRBD2. V dropped 0 bases and J dropped 7; count of bases not matched to a gene: 7. CDR1 MNHEY and CDR2 SVGAGI come from the germline V gene. The CDR3 extends over 16 amino acids. CDR3 sequence: CASSYSISGRSNEQFF. CDR3 nucleotide sequence: TGTGCCAGCAGTTACTCGATTAGCGGGAGATCTAATGAGCAGTTCTTC.

The chain uses TRBV20-1 and TRBJ2-5; D may be TRBD2 (6 bases). This CDR3 region has 11 residues. Germline V gene data show CDR1 as DFQATT and CDR2 as SNEGSKA (reference sequence). V was trimmed by 5 bases and J by 5 bases, leaving 9 bases between them. CDR3 in DNA: TGCAGTGCTCGACTAGGGGAGACCCAGTACTTC. Translation gives CSARLGETQYF.

The chain joins TRBV11-3 to TRBJ1-6, with D unresolved. Germline CDR1 SGHNT, CDR2 YENEEA. The CDR3 has 12 amino acids. V shed 5 bases and J shed 7 bases, with 6 bases lying between them. Here the CDR3 DNA reads TGTGCCAGCAGCCGAGAGAATTCACCCCTCCACTTT. It specifies CASSRENSPLHF.